This entry concerns a single T cell receptor (beta chain). The clone's antigen remains unknown. Base qualities are missing; no much larger clone stands one base away. TCR CDR3 regions were amplified from genomic DNA by multiplex PCR using the deep immunoSEQ assay. Extracted genomic DNA from each cell subset was spread evenly across all wells of several immunoSEQ 96-well plates, with each plate serving as a replicate. Each replicate PCR for sorted subsets received about 180 ng genomic DNA, equal to about 30,000 T cell genomes. The purified libraries were quantified using a Qubit 3.0 fluorometer, sized with a Bioanalyzer 2100, and then quantified again using the KAPA Library Quantification kit. A separate single-read 150-cycle Illumina NextSeq 550 flow cell was used to sequence each immunoSEQ 96-well plate. As for the original processing: Because the immunoSEQ output included only junctional sequences and no quality scores, the filtering could not be the same as the filtering used for full-length reads. To assign V/J genes and CDR3, sequences were annotated against IMGT germline references using PyIR, a Python wrapper for IgBLAST v1.9. Any read was removed if the V/J assignment was weak (E-value above 1e-6), the CDR3 was missing, or the read contained stop codons, out-of-frame junctions, or ambiguous translated residues. V3J clonotypes were defined as sequences sharing the same inferred V gene, J gene, and CDR3 amino acid sequence. The percentage overlap between two repertoires was calculated by dividing the number of shared unique clonotypes by the size of the smaller repertoire. RTK rarefaction, the Chao1 estimator, and Recon v2.1 estimates of unobserved clonotypes were used to assess repertoire richness. For all TCRbeta clonotypes obtained by the gDNA method from a few donors, generation probabilities were computed with OLGA. TCRdb retrieved this table from immuneACCESS and kept in-frame rearrangements only. Not all clones are present; in checked studies, unresolved V genes account for under half, and no reason is known for the remainder. V, J and clone size derive from that table, while D and trimming were established from the DNA sequence. In all, the sample holds 2 million to 3 million clones, and under 95% of those were seen once. Around 0.4% of the sample goes to the ten largest clones.

This entry belongs to a study of shared clonotypes between healthy human individuals (dated by TCRdb to 2020 to 2022). For the wider study: Three men and a couple of women, aged 18 to 49 years, made up the cohort. The study deeply sequenced blood TCR repertoires of about 5 healthy adults to estimate repertoire size and the extent of clonotype sharing between individuals. To increase sequencing depth and limit assay-specific biases, different laboratories used diverse techniques to prepare libraries and sequence TCR repertoires. Between about 0.85 and 8.9 billion PBMCs per donor were obtained by leukapheresis. For each donor, CD4 naive and CD4 memory were each given three plates, CD8 naive was given two plates, and CD8 memory was given one plate. Results and caveats for the whole study, not just this receptor: Because the study included only a small number of donors, the genetic and exposure-history diversity represented was limited. Naive subsets generally had larger estimated clonotype richness than memory subsets did. Even with the large sequencing depth, rarefaction of the sorted-subset datasets indicated that sequencing was incomplete. When a handful of donors were compared, the shared fraction of clonotypes was roughly 4.8% for naive CD4, approximately 3.5% for naive CD8, roughly 2.5% for memory CD4, and around 0.37% for memory CD8. Only blood was sampled, and tissue TCR repertoires likely differ from those in blood. Compared with non-shared clonotypes, the clonotypes found in all four sorted-subset donors had higher generation probabilities. Pairwise subsampling led to the expectation that sequencing depth would affect the degree of clonotype sharing among donors.

The CDR3, cysteine through phenylalanine, is 14 amino acids long. Just CDR3 DNA is preserved here, 42 bases in frame from base 1. For CDR1 and CDR2, the germline V gene lists SGHAT and FQNNGV. Trimming takes 8 bases off V and 1 base off J; junction bases not matched to a gene: 7. The donors were healthy, HIV-negative adults who had no recently reported acute infections or vaccinations. Every donor was a Caucasian adult residing in Nashville, Tennessee, USA. CD4+ T cells were enriched by magnetic negative selection, after which naive cells were positively selected on CD45RA and the negative fraction was taken as the memory subset. Blood was collected by leukapheresis, and PBMCs were isolated by Ficoll-Histopaque density gradient centrifugation and then cryopreserved in liquid nitrogen vapor phase. Purity and quantity of every magnetically sorted T cell population were checked by analytical flow cytometry. Each sorted fraction had its genomic DNA isolated and then quantified by UV absorbance on a Nanodrop 2000c.

Input material: naive CD4+ T cells from PBMCs. The cell subset or site tag for this specimen amounts to: CD45RA+ positively selected. In this chain, TRBV11-2 is recombined with TRBJ2-7, with 8 middle bases fitting TRBD1. The source is a man younger than 30 in good health. Some clones in this sample may be carry-over from other donors' samples. The CDR3 has the sequence CASADRGLSYEQYF. At the DNA level, the sequence is TGTGCCAGCGCTGACAGGGGCTTATCCTACGAGCAGTACTTC.